Each of the 28 T cell receptor beta chains below was sequenced from the same sample in a study of T cell responses to AZD1222 COVID-19 vaccine. Libraries were prepared by immunoSEQ multiplex PCR; TCRdb keeps only in-frame clonotypes and omits some of them. This sample has some 150,000 clones, with approximately 89% found just once. The sequences come from peripheral blood, collected 28 days after the second AZD1222 dose. The receptors here all came from an adult who received the AZD1222 COVID-19 vaccine.

This clone occurred once. The chain is built from TRBV4-2 and TRBJ2-1, with TRBD2 matching over 11 bases. This CDR3 comprises 16 residues. V shed 4 bases and J 6 bases; nucleotides not matched to a gene: 8. Looked up from germline, CDR1 is LGHNA and CDR2 is YNFKEQ. CDR3 nucleotide sequence: TGTGCCAGCAGCCGCCTCGGAGGACTAGCGGGCAATGAGCAGTTCTTC. The encoded protein is CASSRLGGLAGNEQFF.

The chain has TRBV19 and TRBJ2-1; a possible D gene is TRBD2 (7 bases). Germline V gene sequence: CDR1 LNHDA, CDR2 SQIVND (reference sequence). The CDR3 has 16 residues. V gave up 6 bases and J gave up 5 bases, with 20 bases separating them. For the CDR3, the DNA is TGTGCCAGTAGCTTGTTAGGGGGAGGGCTGAACAATGAGCAGTTCTTC. It specifies CASSLLGGGLNNEQFF. Together with reference TRBV19 and TRBJ2-1, the CDR3 gives the full variable domain: DGGITQSPKYLFRKEGQNVTLSCEQNLNHDAMYWYRQDPGQGLRLIYYSQIVNDFQKGDIAEGYSVSREKKESFPLTVTSAQKNPTAFYLCASSLLGGGLNNEQFFGPGTRLTVL.

The chain uses TRBV6-5 and TRBJ1-4; no firm D call. Trimming removed 7 bases from V and 0 bases from J, with 12 bases in between. The CDR3 extends over 15 amino acids. The germline gives CDR1 MNHEY, CDR2 SVGAGI. CDR3 bases: TGTGCCAGCACCTACTCGTCGGCAACTAATGAAAAACTGTTTTTT. It translates to CASTYSSATNEKLFF.

The V and J genes are TRBV7-8 and TRBJ2-2; no firm D call. Looked up from germline, CDR1 is SGHVS and CDR2 is FQNEAQ. V was pared by 5 bases and J by 4 bases, with 11 bases between. This CDR3 contains 14 residues. CDR3 in amino acids: CASSQPASTGELFF. CDR3 in DNA: TGTGCCAGCAGCCAACCGGCGAGCACCGGGGAGCTGTTTTTT.

This clone was observed a handful of times. The chain is built from TRBV11-2 and TRBJ2-7; 9 bases map to TRBD1. V lost 7 bases to trimming and J lost 2 bases; unmatched junction nucleotides: 12. CDR3 length equals 16 residues. Germline V gene sequence: CDR1 SGHAT, CDR2 FQNNGV. The CDR3 region has the DNA TGTGCCAGCAACCACGGGACAGGGAAAATTGCCTACGAGCAGTACTTC. This encodes CASNHGTGKIAYEQYF.

The table lists this clone with a count of one. The rearrangement links TRBV7-8 to TRBJ1-1; D is undetermined. The CDR3 loop spans 14 amino acids. V was pared by 1 base and J by 5 bases, with 11 bases between. CDR1 SGHVS and CDR2 FQNEAQ come from the germline V gene. The CDR3 is CASSLDFSWTEAFF. Here the CDR3 DNA reads TGTGCCAGCAGCTTAGATTTTTCTTGGACTGAAGCTTTCTTT.

The chain is built from TRBV29-1 and TRBJ1-1; a weak D match, TRBD1 (5 bases). The germline V gene has CDR1 SQVTM and CDR2 ANQGSEA. CDR3 length: 14 amino acids. The V end was cut by 7 bases, the J end by 1 base, with 16 bases between. CDR3 sequence (DNA): TGCAGCGCTGCGGCTCTGGGGCAGAACACTGAAGCTTTCTTT. Its protein product is CSAAALGQNTEAFF.

V gene TRBV5-1 combines with J gene TRBJ2-1; a weak D match, TRBD1 (6 bases). V dropped 0 bases and J dropped 5 bases, with 12 bases sitting between them. Germline lookup yields CDR1 SGHRS and CDR2 YFSETQ. CDR3 length: 15 amino acids. The CDR3 loop is CASSLDGDTHNEQFF. In DNA form, the CDR3 reads TGCGCCAGCAGCTTGGATGGGGACACCCACAATGAGCAGTTCTTC.

V usage is TRBV2 and J usage is TRBJ1-3; 9 bases are shared with TRBD1. Trimming at V came to 11 bases and at J to 0 bases, leaving 5 bases not matched to a gene. The CDR3 consists of 14 residues. Germline V gene lookup returns CDR1 SNHLY and CDR2 FYNNEI. The CDR3 DNA follows: TGTGCCGGGACAGGGACTGGCTCTGGAAACACCATATATTTT. Translated, it gives CAGTGTGSGNTIYF.

J is TRBJ1-1 and V is TRBV7-3; the D is unclear. The CDR3 length is 14 residues. V lost 5 bases and J lost 3, with 13 bases in between. The V gene's germline CDR1 is SGHTA and CDR2 FQGTGA. DNA for the CDR3: TGTGCCAGCAGCCCGTACAGTCGGCACACTGAAGCTTTCTTT. The encoded protein is CASSPYSRHTEAFF.

In DNA form, the CDR3 reads TGTGCCAGCAGCTTAGAGGAAGGAAAACTGTTTTTT. This encodes CASSLEEGKLFF. The chain joins TRBV7-9 to TRBJ1-4; D is ambiguous. V was clipped by 1 base and J by 10 bases, with 7 bases between them. The CDR3 length is 12 residues. Germline V gene lookup returns CDR1 SEHNR and CDR2 FQNEAQ (reference sequence).

This chain connects TRBV15 to TRBJ1-2; D may be TRBD1 (5 bases). Germline CDR1 LNHNV, CDR2 YYDKDF (reference sequence). Trimming took 0 bases from V and 4 from J, leaving 18 bases between them. The CDR3 consists of 17 residues. In DNA, the CDR3 is TGTGCCACCAGCAGAGACCGAGCGTGGGGGGACTTCTATGGCTACACCTTC. Protein sequence: CATSRDRAWGDFYGYTF.

This chain connects TRBV10-3 to TRBJ1-1; 8 positions agree with TRBD1. V dropped 6 bases and J dropped 4; count of bases not matched to a gene: 4. Germline CDR1 reads ENHRY; CDR2 reads SYGVKD. This CDR3 region has 13 residues. This chain's CDR3 is CAIRKDRGTEAFF. The CDR3 DNA follows: TGTGCCATCAGAAAAGACAGGGGCACTGAAGCTTTCTTT.

This clone was found a few times. The rearrangement joins TRBV3-1 (or the pseudogene TRBV3-2) to TRBJ1-1; 8 nucleotides align to TRBD1. Germline V gene lookup returns CDR1 LGHDT and CDR2 YNNKEL (reference sequence). The CDR3 length is 16 residues. V lost 2 bases to trimming and J lost 2 bases; unmatched junction nucleotides: 7. This CDR3 is CASSQKKGQGNTEAFF. The CDR3 coding sequence is TGTGCCAGCAGCCAAAAGAAAGGACAGGGTAACACTGAAGCTTTCTTT.

As for this clone: Other nucleotide sequences from this sample produce the same CDR3. The chain couples TRBV20-1 to TRBJ2-6, with D uncertain. CDR3 size: 13 residues. Trimming took off 3 bases at V and 4 bases at J, with 7 bases between the two ends. The germline V gene has CDR1 DFQATT and CDR2 SNEGSKA (reference sequence). CDR3: CSASNSGANVLTF. For the CDR3, the DNA is TGCAGTGCTAGTAACTCCGGGGCCAACGTCCTGACTTTC.

CDR3 bases: TGTGCCAGCGACAGGGAAGAATATGGCTATGGCTACACCTTC. Its translation is CASDREEYGYGYTF. V gene TRBV28 combines with J gene TRBJ1-2; 7 bases are a match to TRBD1. The CDR3 contains 14 residues. Losses at the gene ends were 8 bases for V and 4 bases for J; bases not matched to a gene: 10. Germline V gene sequence: CDR1 MDHEN, CDR2 SYDVKM.

The CDR3 loop is CASSPTAAGYTF. The CDR3 DNA is TGTGCCAGCAGTCCCACAGCTGCTGGCTACACCTTC. V and J are TRBV6-2 or TRBV6-3 and TRBJ1-2; D remains unclear. Germline CDR1 and CDR2: MNHEY and SVGEGT. The germline V and J ends were trimmed by 5 bases and 7 bases, with 11 bases remaining between them. The length of the CDR3 is 12 residues.

The J gene is TRBJ2-1, the V gene TRBV24-1; 8 nucleotides agree with TRBD2. The junction had 10 bases not matched to a gene; V was cut back by 3 bases and J by 1 base. The CDR3 is 18 amino acids. Germline V lookup: CDR1 KGHDR, CDR2 SFDVKD. Written as DNA, the CDR3 is TGTGCCACCAGTGATACCCCCGGGAGGGATCGATCCTACAATGAGCAGTTCTTC. It specifies CATSDTPGRDRSYNEQFF.

V usage is TRBV11-2 and J usage is TRBJ2-7; 8 bases align to TRBD1. This CDR3 region has 13 residues. CDR1 SGHAT and CDR2 FQNNGV come from the germline V gene. The V gene end was trimmed by 5 bases and the J gene end by 2 bases; junction bases not matched to a gene: 2. In DNA form, the CDR3 reads TGTGCCAGCAGCGGACAGGGTACCTACGAGCAGTACTTC. This translates into CASSGQGTYEQYF. The full variable domain, in which reference TRBV11-2 and TRBJ2-7 provide the parts outside the CDR3, is EAGVAQSPRYKIIEKRQSVAFWCNPISGHATLYWYQQILGQGPKLLIQFQNNGVVDDSQLPKDRFSAERLKGVDSTLKIQPAKLEDSAVYLCASSGQGTYEQYFGPGTRLTVT.

The chain's CDR3 is CASSEFGRSYEQYF. The CDR3 region has the DNA TGTGCCAGCAGTGAATTTGGCCGCTCCTACGAGCAGTACTTC. This chain joins TRBV6-1 and TRBJ2-7; D uncertain. Germline V gives CDR1 MNHNS, CDR2 SASEGT. Trimming took 2 bases from V and 0 from J, leaving 8 bases between them. The CDR3 length is 14 residues.

The chain is built from TRBV6-5 and TRBJ2-1; 11 nucleotides line up with TRBD2. Germline V gene sequence: CDR1 MNHEY, CDR2 SVGAGI. V lost 5 bases, J lost 8 bases, and 8 bases stayed unmatched. The CDR3 spans 15 residues. CDR3 protein: CASSLGLAEVDEQFF. In DNA form, the CDR3 reads TGTGCCAGCAGTCTGGGACTAGCGGAGGTCGATGAGCAGTTCTTC.

The chain uses TRBV7-2 and TRBJ2-7, with a possible D match to TRBD2 (6 bases). The germline V and J ends were trimmed by 5 bases and 1 base, with 9 bases remaining between them. CDR3 length equals 13 residues. Germline V gene data show CDR1 as SGHTA and CDR2 as FQGNSA. CDR3 sequence: CASSGGSSYEQYF. The CDR3 bases are TGTGCCAGCAGCGGGGGGAGTTCCTACGAGCAGTACTTC.

This rearrangement joins TRBV11-3 to TRBJ1-1; D is uncertain. Germline V gives CDR1 SGHNT, CDR2 YENEEA. V lost 1 base and J lost 3, with 9 bases in between. The CDR3 consists of 14 residues. The CDR3 DNA follows: TGTGCCAGCAGCTTAGGACCCTACGACACTGAAGCTTTCTTT. The encoded protein is CASSLGPYDTEAFF.

The rearrangement links TRBV5-1 to TRBJ2-2, with a possible D match to TRBD2 (5 bases). The V gene lost 2 bases and the J gene lost 8 bases, with 10 bases spanning the gap. The CDR3 runs 13 residues. Germline lookup yields CDR1 SGHRS and CDR2 YFSETQ. The CDR3 nucleotides read TGCGCCAGCAGCTTCACGAGGGAGGGGGAGCTGTTTTTT. As protein: CASSFTREGELFF.

The sample holds a few counts of this clone. CDR3 in amino acids: CASSYQSRYTF. CDR3 nucleotide sequence: TGTGCCAGCAGTTACCAGTCCCGCTACACCTTC. The chain recombines TRBV6-2 or TRBV6-3 with TRBJ1-2; D is unclear. Germline loops: CDR1 MNHEY, CDR2 SVGEGT. Trimming removed 2 bases from V and 9 bases from J, with 7 bases in between. The CDR3 has 11 residues.

This clone occurred a few times. This rearrangement joins TRBV6-2 or TRBV6-3 to TRBJ1-5; D is possibly TRBD1 (5 bases). The germline gives CDR1 MNHEY, CDR2 SVGEGT. The CDR3 totals 15 residues. The germline V and J ends were trimmed by 2 bases and 4 bases, with 12 bases remaining between them. CDR3 sequence reads: CASSYPPGGNQPQHF. DNA for the CDR3: TGTGCCAGCAGTTACCCTCCCGGGGGGAATCAGCCCCAGCATTTT.

V gene TRBV27 combines with J gene TRBJ2-7, with 7 bases fitting TRBD2. Unmatched junction bases numbered 10, after V lost 6 bases and J lost 2 bases. The CDR3 totals 15 residues. The germline V gene has CDR1 MNHEY and CDR2 SMNVEV (reference sequence). The CDR3 DNA is TGTGCCAGCAGACCCTTTAGCGGGCCCACCTACGAGCAGTACTTC. Protein product: CASRPFSGPTYEQYF.

The chain uses TRBV3-1 (or the pseudogene TRBV3-2) and TRBJ2-1; no clear D. Per germline, CDR1 LGHDT and CDR2 YNNKEL (reference sequence). CDR3 length: 17 residues. Trimming took 5 bases from V and 0 from J, leaving 17 bases between them. The CDR3 protein is CASSSYPREGSYNEQFF. CDR3 sequence (DNA): TGTGCCAGCAGCTCCTACCCACGTGAAGGCTCCTACAATGAGCAGTTCTTC.